This is a list of T cell receptor beta chains from one sample in a study of beta chain features in type 1 diabetes. Generated by immunoSEQ multiplex PCR, the TCRdb table keeps only in-frame clones and is missing some. The sample consists of 250,000 to 350,000 clones, 12% to 15% of them appearing once. The sample taken for sequencing was central memory CD4+ T cells from blood. The receptors here all came from a man between 25 and 39 years old in good health. CDR3s include the opening cysteine and the closing phenylalanine or tryptophan. The order of the fields is clone size, J gene, D gene, V gene, CDR3 DNA, CDR3 protein. D genes are given only for firm matches. Expanded clones get a size class; other rows say once, few or many, or leave the size out.

many,TRBJ1-2,.,TRBV28,TGTGCCAGCAGTCCCTCGGGCAGGTCCCTATGGGGCTACACCTTC,CASSPSGRSLWGYTF
.,TRBJ2-1,TRBD2,TRBV7-6,TGTGCCAGCAGCTTAGGGGGGGGGATGGCCTACAATGAGCAGTTCTTC,CASSLGGGMAYNEQFF
few,TRBJ2-3,.,TRBV6-5,TGTGCCAGCAGTTCTCCTCACCGGGACTCCGGGGATACGCAGTATTTT,CASSSPHRDSGDTQYF
few,TRBJ2-3,TRBD2,TRBV25-1,TGTGCCAGCAGTGAGCCCGACATCAGGGTAGCGGGGACAGATACGCAGTATTTT,CASSEPDIRVAGTDTQYF
.,TRBJ1-4,.,TRBV6-5,TGTGCCAGCAGAGTTAGACAGGCCGCCCTGGAAAAACTGTTTTTT,CASRVRQAALEKLFF
.,TRBJ2-3,.,TRBV7-3,TGTGCCAGCAGTCAATTAGACGCAGATACGCAGTATTTT,CASSQLDADTQYF
few,TRBJ2-5,.,TRBV7-6,TGTGCCAGCAGTGAGAACAGTTCCGGTGGGACCCAGTACTTC,CASSENSSGGTQYF
few,TRBJ2-5,.,TRBV29-1,TGCAGCGCCTATCTGGGGACCCAGTACTTC,CSAYLGTQYF
few,TRBJ2-7,.,TRBV6-6,TGTGCCAGCAGTTACTCGACCTCCTACGAGCAGTACTTC,CASSYSTSYEQYF
many,TRBJ1-2,.,TRBV7-2,TGTGCCAGCAGCTTAGACGGGAGGGAGTATGGCTACACCTTC,CASSLDGREYGYTF
few,TRBJ1-1,.,TRBV7-9,TGTGCCAGCAGCTTATTGCCGAACACTGAAGCTTTCTTT,CASSLLPNTEAFF
.,TRBJ1-4,.,TRBV5-6,TGTGCCAGCAGCTTGGGGAGGGCCGTTGCAAAACTGTTTTTT,CASSLGRAVAKLFF
once,TRBJ1-2,TRBD1,TRBV7-8,TGTGCCAGCAGCTTAGATTGGACAGGCCTTCGGGGTGGCTACACCTTC,CASSLDWTGLRGGYTF
.,TRBJ2-1,.,TRBV19,TGTGCCAGTAGTTTGAGATACAATGAGCAGTTCTTC,CASSLRYNEQFF
few,TRBJ2-5,TRBD1,TRBV5-6,TGTGCCAGCAGCGTACCGGGACAGGGGGAGACCCAGTACTTC,CASSVPGQGETQYF
few,TRBJ2-7,.,TRBV18,TGTGCCAGCTCACCCTGGAGGGCCCAATACGAGCAGTACTTC,CASSPWRAQYEQYF
many,TRBJ1-2,.,TRBV19,TGTGCCAGGGGAGCGGGGGACTATGGCTACACCTTC,CARGAGDYGYTF
.,TRBJ2-2,.,TRBV5-1,TGCGCCAGCAGCTTCCACGTTTTTCGTCCCGGGGAGCTGTTTTTT,CASSFHVFRPGELFF
.,TRBJ1-2,.,TRBV4-3,TGCGCCAGCAGCGCCCGCCTCAGGGGCGAGGTCTATGGCTACACCTTC,CASSARLRGEVYGYTF
few,TRBJ2-5,TRBD2,TRBV7-2,TGTGCCAGCAGCTTGGGACTAGCGGGAGGCGCAGAGACCCAGTACTTC,CASSLGLAGGAETQYF
.,TRBJ2-5,.,TRBV5-1,TGCGCCAGCAGCTTGAGTGCCCAGACCTTCGGAGAGACCCAGTACTTC,CASSLSAQTFGETQYF
.,TRBJ2-7,.,TRBV18,TGTGCCAGCTCGGCGCAGGGGACCTACGAGCAGTACTTC,CASSAQGTYEQYF
few,TRBJ2-1,.,TRBV7-2,TGTGCCAGCAGCTTGCAGGGTATGGGATACAATGAGCAGTTCTTC,CASSLQGMGYNEQFF
few,TRBJ2-7,TRBD1,TRBV18,TGTGCCAGCTCACCTTGGACAGGGGGCAACTACGAGCAGTACTTC,CASSPWTGGNYEQYF
few,TRBJ2-1,.,TRBV15,TGTGCCACCAGCAGAGAACCGGGAGCCTACAATGAGCAGTTCTTC,CATSREPGAYNEQFF
many,TRBJ2-1,.,TRBV7-9,TGTGCCAGCAGCTTAGTGGGAAGTTCCAATGAGCAGTTCTTC,CASSLVGSSNEQFF
.,TRBJ2-3,.,TRBV27,TGTGCCAGCCGCCCGTGGGGCGCCAGCACAGATACGCAGTATTTT,CASRPWGASTDTQYF
few,TRBJ1-2,.,TRBV20-1,TGCAGTGCTTGGGACTCGGAGGGCTACACCTTC,CSAWDSEGYTF
.,TRBJ2-6,.,TRBV7-7,TGTGCCAGCAGCTCGCTAAAGTCTGGGGCCAACGTCCTGACTTTC,CASSSLKSGANVLTF
few,TRBJ2-1,.,TRBV21-1,TGTGCCAGCAGCAATTGTAGGCGGGAGGGCTATGAGCAGTTCTTC,CASSNCRREGYEQFF
few,TRBJ1-2,.,TRBV7-8,TGTGCCAGCAGCTTACTGGGGGGCGGCTACACCTTC,CASSLLGGGYTF
few,TRBJ1-2,.,TRBV19,TGTGCCAGTAGTAGAGACAGTAAGAGGTTCTATGGCTACACCTTC,CASSRDSKRFYGYTF
.,TRBJ2-5,TRBD2,TRBV5-4,TGTGCCAGCAGCCTAGGGCGGGAGCTCCTAGAGACCCAGTACTTC,CASSLGRELLETQYF
.,TRBJ2-7,TRBD1,TRBV7-2,TGTGCCAGCAGCTTTATGTTATCTAGACAGGGAGTTCCCGAGCAGTACTTC,CASSFMLSRQGVPEQYF
few,TRBJ2-1,TRBD2,TRBV7-9,TGTGCCAGCAGCATGCGGGGGGAGCAGTTCTTC,CASSMRGEQFF
.,TRBJ1-3,.,TRBV11-2,TGTGCCAGCAGCTTTTCTGGATATGGAAACACCATATATTTT,CASSFSGYGNTIYF
few,TRBJ2-5,.,TRBV7-2,TGTGCCAGCAGCTCGACAGGGACTTCTCAAGAGACCCAGTACTTC,CASSSTGTSQETQYF
.,TRBJ1-2,.,TRBV14,TGTGCCAGCAGCCCGCTCTCCGGGGGCTCCTTTGGGGGCTACACCTTC,CASSPLSGGSFGGYTF
many,TRBJ2-1,.,TRBV14,TGTGCCAGCAGTTCAGTTCGGGGAGCCTCTTACAATGAGCAGTTCTTC,CASSSVRGASYNEQFF
few,TRBJ2-6,.,TRBV5-4,TGTGCCAGCAGCCGCGTTGACAACGTCCTGACTTTC,CASSRVDNVLTF
.,TRBJ2-3,.,TRBV5-4,TGTGCCAGCAGCTTGGGACTAGACCGGGGAACGGATACGCAGTATTTT,CASSLGLDRGTDTQYF
.,TRBJ1-4,.,TRBV27,TGTGCCAGCAGCTGGCCTGGGGGTAATGAAAAACTGTTTTTT,CASSWPGGNEKLFF
few,TRBJ2-3,TRBD1,TRBV5-6,TGTGCCAGCAGCTGGGACAGGTTGAGCACAGATACGCAGTATTTT,CASSWDRLSTDTQYF
few,TRBJ2-3,TRBD2,TRBV19,TGTGCCAGTAGCGAGCGGGGGGGATCGGATACGCAGTATTTT,CASSERGGSDTQYF
.,TRBJ2-2,.,TRBV15,TGTGCCACCAGCAGAAGCATGGAAGGCGGGGAGCTGTTTTTT,CATSRSMEGGELFF
few,TRBJ1-2,.,TRBV4-3,TGCGCCAGCAGCCAAGATGCCGGTAACTATGGCTACACCTTC,CASSQDAGNYGYTF
.,TRBJ2-5,.,TRBV7-2,TGTGCCAGCAGCTCCACCTCAAGGGTGCAGACCCAGTACTTC,CASSSTSRVQTQYF
few,TRBJ2-1,.,TRBV4-3,TGCGCCAGCAGCCAAGGTGGAGGGCCGAGCAATGAGCAGTTCTTC,CASSQGGGPSNEQFF
few,TRBJ1-5,.,TRBV12-5,TGTGCTAGTGGCCCACAGGGAATAAATCAGCCCCAGCATTTT,CASGPQGINQPQHF
.,TRBJ2-2,.,TRBV4-2,TGTGCCAGCAGCCAAACTCGTGGAGGGGAGCTGTTTTTT,CASSQTRGGELFF
.,TRBJ2-7,.,TRBV9,TGTGCCAGCAGCGTAGTTGGAGGGTTCGAGCAGTACTTC,CASSVVGGFEQYF
few,TRBJ2-5,.,TRBV4-3,TGCGCCAGCAGCCAAGAACCCCCGGGGGGCCGATTGGAGACCCAGTACTTC,CASSQEPPGGRLETQYF
few,TRBJ2-5,.,TRBV10-3,TGTGCCATCAGTGGCGCAGGGGGGGAGACCCAGTACTTC,CAISGAGGETQYF
few,TRBJ2-2,TRBD2,TRBV9,TGTGCCAGCAGCGTAGAAGCGGGGGACGGGGAGCTGTTTTTT,CASSVEAGDGELFF
.,TRBJ2-4,TRBD1,TRBV7-8,TGTGCCAGCAGCTTAGGGTTGCGGACAGGGTACGAAAACATTCAGTACTTC,CASSLGLRTGYENIQYF
.,TRBJ2-5,.,TRBV9,TGTGCCAGCAGCGGGGGCGGTCGAGAGACCCAGTACTTC,CASSGGGRETQYF